These 22 T cell receptor beta chains were all obtained from the same sample, sequenced in a study of blood T cell repertoires in COVID-19. The method was immunoSEQ multiplex PCR; TCRdb's version includes in-frame clones alone and lacks a portion of them. The data hold around 140,000 clones, with 80% to 90% observed a single time. Sample: peripheral blood. All receptors derive from a man younger than 30 with COVID-19, enrolled during active disease.

In this sample, this clone turned up once. The CDR3 region is CASSQTSGSGKTYNEQFF. As DNA, the CDR3 is TGTGCCAGCAGCCAAACTTCGGGTAGCGGAAAAACCTACAATGAGCAGTTCTTC. This chain joins TRBV3-1 (or the pseudogene TRBV3-2) and TRBJ2-1; D might be TRBD2 (6 bases). Germline V gene sequence: CDR1 LGHDT, CDR2 YNNKEL (reference sequence). The CDR3 extends over 18 amino acids. Trimming stripped 2 bases from V and 2 bases from J, with 19 bases between.

Regarding this clone: The junction does not match germline at one end; this may be a read error. V gene TRBV6-5 combines with J gene TRBJ1-4, with 9 bases identical to TRBD1. The CDR3 has 15 amino acids. Germline CDR1 and CDR2: MNHEY and SVGAGI. In nucleotides, the CDR3 is TGTGCCAGCAGTTACGGAACGGGACAGGGAGAAAAACTGCTTTTT. This translates into CASSYGTGQGEKLLF.

This clone was recorded once. This sequence joins TRBV25-1 and TRBJ2-4; 13 nucleotides align to TRBD2. J lost 7 bases, V lost 6 bases, and 9 bases had no gene match. Germline loops: CDR1 MGHDK, CDR2 SYGVNS. The CDR3 is 16 amino acids. In nucleotides, the CDR3 is TGTGCCAGCAGCCCCGGACTAGCGGGAGTACGGAACATTCAGTACTTC. Amino acids: CASSPGLAGVRNIQYF.

This chain uses TRBV27 with TRBJ2-7; D gene uncertain. There are 14 residues in the CDR3. Trimming removed 4 bases at V and 0 bases at J, with 10 bases between. Germline V gene sequence: CDR1 MNHEY, CDR2 SMNVEV (reference sequence). CDR3 in DNA: TGTGCCAGCAGTTCCTCACAGACCTCCTACGAGCAGTACTTC. The encoded protein is CASSSSQTSYEQYF.

The chain links TRBV14 to TRBJ2-7; TRBD2 is a possible D gene (7 bases). Deletions cut 4 bases from V and 3 bases from J, with 13 bases between. CDR3 length equals 14 residues. Germline V gene sequence: CDR1 SGHDN, CDR2 FVKESK. CDR3 DNA sequence: TGTGCCAGCAGCCCCGGAGGGGGGGACTACGAGCAGTACTTC. Its translation is CASSPGGGDYEQYF.

CDR3 in amino acids: CASSVGIGDRGYNEQFF. The CDR3 nucleotides read TGTGCCAGCAGCGTAGGGATAGGGGACAGGGGCTACAATGAGCAGTTCTTC. V usage is TRBV9 and J usage is TRBJ2-1; the match to TRBD1 covers 10 bases. Germline CDR1 is SGDLS and CDR2 is YYNGEE. CDR3 length equals 17 residues. J was trimmed by 3 bases and V by 0 bases; bases with no gene match: 6. The full variable domain, completed using reference TRBV9 and TRBJ2-1, is DSGVTQTPKHLITATGQRVTLRCSPRSGDLSVYWYQQSLDQGLQFLIQYYNGEERAKGNILERFSAQQFPDLHSELNLSSLELGDSALYFCASSVGIGDRGYNEQFFGPGTRLTVL.

V usage is TRBV7-9 and J usage is TRBJ1-6; a possible D gene is TRBD1 (5 bases). The length of the CDR3 is 14 residues. CDR1 SEHNR and CDR2 FQNEAQ come from the germline V gene (reference sequence). Trimming stripped 5 bases from V and 3 bases from J, with 8 bases between. CDR3 in amino acids: CASSAGLYNSPLHF. CDR3 sequence (DNA): TGTGCCAGCAGCGCGGGACTCTATAATTCACCCCTCCACTTT.

The J gene is TRBJ2-5, the V gene TRBV15, with 9 bases lining up with TRBD1. The V and J ends lost 0 bases and 5 bases, in that order; junction bases with no gene match: 4. Germline CDR1 and CDR2: LNHNV and YYDKDF (reference sequence). The length of the CDR3 is 15 residues. The CDR3 DNA reads TGTGCCACCAGCAGAGATGGCGGACAGGGGGAGACCCAGTACTTC. Its protein is CATSRDGGQGETQYF.

This clone was recorded once. The V call is TRBV27, the J call TRBJ2-7; 9 bases are shared with TRBD2. V dropped 2 bases and J dropped 1; count of bases not matched to a gene: 3. CDR1 and CDR2 from the germline V gene are MNHEY and SMNVEV (reference sequence). This CDR3 has 15 residues. The CDR3 DNA reads as TGTGCCAGCAGTTTAGGAGCGGGAGGTTCCTACGAGCAGTACTTC. Translated: CASSLGAGGSYEQYF.

This sequence joins TRBV7-9 and TRBJ2-3, with TRBD2 matching over 8 bases. The CDR3 extends over 16 amino acids. Germline assignment: CDR1 SEHNR and CDR2 FQNEAQ (reference sequence). V shed 2 bases and J 4 bases; nucleotides not matched to a gene: 8. In nucleotides, the CDR3 is TGTGCCAGCAGCTTACCAGCGGGAGACCTACCAGATACGCAGTATTTT. It yields the protein CASSLPAGDLPDTQYF.

Points on this clone: A read error may produce the germline difference seen at one junction end. The rearrangement uses TRBV6-5 and TRBJ1-4, with 8 bases identical to TRBD1. Germline V gene data show CDR1 as MNHEY and CDR2 as SVGAGI. This CDR3 is 14 amino acids long. CDR3 DNA: TGTGCCAGCGTACAGGGGGTGGAGGGTGAAAAACTGCTTTTT. It specifies CASVQGVEGEKLLF.

The chain couples TRBV15 to TRBJ2-7; TRBD1 might be the D (5 bases). Germline CDR1 is LNHNV and CDR2 is YYDKDF (reference sequence). V was shortened by 1 base and J by 0 bases, with 10 bases between the two germline ends. The CDR3 covers 15 residues. CDR3 protein: CATSRAGDSSYEQYF. CDR3 in DNA: TGTGCCACCAGCAGAGCGGGCGACAGCTCCTACGAGCAGTACTTC. Combining the CDR3 with reference TRBV15 and TRBJ2-7 gives the whole variable domain DAMVIQNPRYQVTQFGKPVTLSCSQTLNHNVMYWYQQKSSQAPKLLFHYYDKDFNNEADTPDNFQSRRPNTSFCFLDIRSPGLGDTAMYLCATSRAGDSSYEQYFGPGTRLTVT.

The rearrangement links TRBV27 to TRBJ2-7; D perhaps matches TRBD2 (5 bases). CDR1 is MNHEY and CDR2 is SMNVEV in the germline V gene (reference sequence). The CDR3 contains 13 residues. V lost 3 bases to trimming and J lost 7 bases, with 13 bases between them. This chain's CDR3 is CASSFHGLGEQYF. CDR3 in DNA: TGTGCCAGCAGTTTTCATGGACTGGGGGAGCAGTACTTC.

The V call is TRBV5-6, the J call TRBJ2-7, with 12 nucleotides matching TRBD1. The V segment lost 3 bases and the J segment 5 bases; nucleotides outside the gene matches: 3. Germline CDR1 and CDR2: SGHDT and YYEEEE. The CDR3 has 14 residues. The DNA for the CDR3 is TGTGCCAGCAGCTGGGGGACAGGGGGCCACGAGCAGTACTTC. It translates to CASSWGTGGHEQYF. The variable domain in full, with the rest retrieved from reference TRBV5-6 and TRBJ2-7, is DAGVTQSPTHLIKTRGQQVTLRCSPKSGHDTVSWYQQALGQGPQFIFQYYEEEERQRGNFPDRFSGHQFPNYSSELNVNALLLGDSALYLCASSWGTGGHEQYFGPGTRLTVT.

The chain uses TRBV5-4 and TRBJ2-3; D possibly corresponds to TRBD1 (6 bases). With 1 base removed from V and 1 base from J, the gap between germline ends came to 10 bases. CDR3 length: 15 residues. CDR1 and CDR2 from the germline V gene are SGHNT and YYREEE (reference sequence). The chain's CDR3 is CASSLLEGGTDTQYF. DNA for the CDR3: TGTGCCAGCAGCTTGCTAGAGGGGGGCACAGATACGCAGTATTTT.

The genes are TRBV24-1 and TRBJ2-3; D unclear. Trimming stripped 4 bases from V and 0 bases from J, with 4 bases between. This CDR3 has 13 amino acids. Germline CDR1 KGHDR, CDR2 SFDVKD. The CDR3 is CATSETSTDTQYF. DNA of the CDR3: TGTGCCACCAGTGAAACTAGCACAGATACGCAGTATTTT.

The CDR3 sequence: CASQGGDTYEQYF. The CDR3 bases are TGTGCCAGCCAGGGAGGGGACACCTACGAGCAGTACTTC. The V gene is TRBV7-8, the J gene TRBJ2-7, with a possible D match to TRBD2 (7 bases). The germline V and J ends were trimmed by 8 bases and 2 bases, with 13 bases remaining between them. This CDR3 has 13 amino acids. Germline V gene sequence: CDR1 SGHVS, CDR2 FQNEAQ.

The chain carries TRBV5-6 and TRBJ2-1; 8 bases agree with TRBD1. The CDR3 is 16 residues long. Germline V gives CDR1 SGHDT, CDR2 YYEEEE. J gave up 9 bases and V 4 bases, and 15 bases lay outside the gene matches. The CDR3 bases are TGTGCCAGCAGCACCCGGACAGGGTCAACCTTTGGTGAGCAGTTCTTC. Translation gives CASSTRTGSTFGEQFF.

The chain uses TRBV28 and TRBJ2-3; 7 bases fit TRBD1. Germline CDR1 is MDHEN and CDR2 is SYDVKM. With 7 bases clipped from V and 3 bases from J, the junction kept 4 bases outside the gene matches. The CDR3 is 13 residues long. The CDR3 region is CASTLDRTDTQYF. The DNA for the CDR3 is TGTGCCAGCACCTTGGACAGGACAGATACGCAGTATTTT.

The V and J genes are TRBV6-5 and TRBJ1-5; tentatively, D is TRBD1 (6 bases). The CDR3 consists of 13 residues. V shed 10 bases and J shed 6 bases, with 16 bases lying between them. CDR1 and CDR2 from the germline V gene are MNHEY and SVGAGI. Here the CDR3 DNA reads TGTGCCACCCGGGGGGGGCTCGGTCAGCCCCAGCATTTT. It is translated as CATRGGLGQPQHF.

The J gene is TRBJ1-1, the V gene TRBV19; D ambiguous. The CDR3 extends over 15 amino acids. Looked up from germline, CDR1 is LNHDA and CDR2 is SQIVND (reference sequence). Trimming left V 4 bases short and J 7 bases short, with 19 bases between. CDR3 protein: CASSSPLEGGIEAFF. The CDR3 DNA reads TGTGCCAGTAGTAGTCCATTGGAGGGCGGCATTGAAGCTTTCTTT.

The chain recombines TRBV11-2 with TRBJ1-1; D perhaps matches TRBD1 (6 bases). The ends were cut back, 2 bases at V and 3 bases at J, with 10 bases in the middle. The CDR3 has 14 amino acids. The germline V gene encodes CDR1 SGHAT and CDR2 FQNNGV. The CDR3 sequence: CASSLPYRDTEAFF. The CDR3 bases are TGTGCCAGCAGCTTACCCTACAGGGACACTGAAGCTTTCTTT.